This T cell receptor beta chain was identified in a study of shared clonotypes between healthy human individuals. Notes on the study in general: What rarefaction showed was incomplete sorted-subset sequencing despite large depth. When naive CD4 clonotypes were compared across a few donors, 4% to 5.5% were shared. Clonotypes shared by all four donors outscored non-shared clonotypes in generation probability.

Across several immunoSEQ plates, the genomic DNA of each subset was split evenly. Libraries were prepared by immunoSEQ multiplex PCR; TCRdb keeps only in-frame clonotypes and omits some of them. This table holds about 1.4 million clones, 96% found once. Germline CDR1 LNHDA, CDR2 SQIVND (reference sequence). This CDR3 region has 14 residues. With 4 bases removed from V and 3 bases from J, the gap between germline ends came to 10 bases. Remarks on this clone: The target antigen is unknown.

The V call is TRBV19, the J call TRBJ1-5; tentative D call: TRBD1 (6 bases). Sequences were obtained from naive CD4+ T cells sorted from blood. Subset reported: CD45RA+ positively selected. This TCR came from a man aged 25-45 years in good health. The chain's CDR3 is CASSKRDNNQPQHF. CDR3 DNA: TGTGCCAGTAGTAAGAGGGACAACAATCAGCCCCAGCATTTT.